The next 11 T cell receptor beta chains were all read from a single sample in a study of shared clonotypes between healthy human individuals. TCRdb keeps only in-frame clones here, not all; method: immunoSEQ multiplex PCR. The sample shows roughly 2,500,000 clones, roughly 93% of them seen only once. The sample was naive CD4+ T cells from PBMCs. Subset defined: CD45RA+ positively selected. The source of these receptors is a man younger than 35 in good health. Some clones in this sample may be carry-over from other donors' samples.

J is TRBJ2-5 and V is TRBV28, with D possibly TRBD1 on 5 matching bases. Trimming left V 5 bases short and J 2 bases short, with 15 bases between. Germline V gene lookup returns CDR1 MDHEN and CDR2 SYDVKM. This CDR3 is 15 amino acids long. The CDR3 region is CASSPLGQEQETQYF. The CDR3 DNA reads as TGTGCCAGCAGTCCCCTGGGGCAGGAGCAAGAGACCCAGTACTTC.

With regard to this clone: The sample carries other DNA sequences with the same CDR3. The chain couples TRBV7-2 to TRBJ1-1, with D perhaps TRBD1 (5 bases). V dropped 5 bases and J dropped 1 base, with 8 bases sitting between them. Germline CDR1 SGHTA, CDR2 FQGNSA. The CDR3 covers 13 residues. CDR3 sequence: CASSLDRNTEAFF. In DNA, the CDR3 is TGTGCCAGCAGCCTAGACAGGAACACTGAAGCTTTCTTT.

The table lists this clone with a few counts. This chain uses TRBV19 with TRBJ1-2; 7 nucleotides agree with TRBD1. Germline V lookup: CDR1 LNHDA, CDR2 SQIVND (reference sequence). The CDR3 length is 14 residues. J lost 4 bases, V lost 6 bases, and 8 bases had no gene match. The CDR3 sequence: CASRTIGTAYGYTF. CDR3 DNA sequence: TGTGCCAGTAGGACTATCGGGACAGCCTATGGCTACACCTTC.

The chain links TRBV5-1 to TRBJ1-2, with D unclear. The CDR3 sequence is 13 residues long. CDR1 and CDR2 (germline): SGHRS, YFSETQ. Trimming removed 4 bases at V and 4 bases at J, with 11 bases between. CDR3 nucleotides: TGCGCCAGCAGCGGCGGGTCCATCTATGGCTACACCTTC. This gives the protein CASSGGSIYGYTF.

V is TRBV10-3 and J is TRBJ2-3; 11 bases are a match to TRBD2. CDR1 is ENHRY, CDR2 SYGVKD, per germline. CDR3 length: 15 residues. The V segment lost 4 bases and the J segment 5 bases; nucleotides outside the gene matches: 5. CDR3 residues: CAISAMTSGIDTQYF. Written as DNA, the CDR3 is TGTGCCATCAGTGCGATGACTAGCGGGATAGATACGCAGTATTTT.

V gene TRBV6-6 combines with J gene TRBJ2-7; the match to TRBD2 covers 8 bases. CDR1 MNHNY and CDR2 SVGAGI come from the germline V gene (reference sequence). The CDR3 is 13 amino acids. The trim removed 7 bases at V and 6 bases at J, leaving 8 bases unmatched. In nucleotides, the CDR3 is TGTGCCAGCACCCTCGGGGGGGGAGGCGAGCAGTACTTC. Translation gives CASTLGGGGEQYF.

The CDR3 spells CASGMRLNNEKLFF. DNA of the CDR3: TGTGCCAGCGGAATGAGGCTAAATAATGAAAAACTGTTTTTT. V usage is TRBV11-2 and J usage is TRBJ1-4; no clear D gene. The CDR3 loop spans 14 amino acids. Trimming took 8 bases from V and 4 from J, leaving 14 bases between them. From germline, CDR1 is SGHAT and CDR2 FQNNGV.

CDR3 sequence: CASRAISAETQYF. The CDR3, as DNA: TGTGCCAGCAGAGCCATCTCAGCAGAGACCCAGTACTTC. V usage is TRBV6-1 and J usage is TRBJ2-5; no clear D. The V and J ends lost 6 bases and 4 bases respectively, with 12 bases between them. The CDR3 has 13 residues. Germline lookup yields CDR1 MNHNS and CDR2 SASEGT.

J is TRBJ2-7 and V is TRBV7-6; no clear D gene. The CDR3 loop spans 11 amino acids. Trimming cost V 4 bases and J 6 bases, with 7 bases left between them. Germline V CDR1 and CDR2: SGHVS, FNYEAQ. The CDR3 region has the DNA TGTGCCAGCAGCTCCGAGTTCGAGCAGTACTTC. Its protein is CASSSEFEQYF.

This clone occurred once. The J gene is TRBJ2-1, the V gene TRBV5-1; D is unclear. V lost 4 bases to trimming and J lost 4 bases, with 9 bases between them. The germline gives CDR1 SGHRS, CDR2 YFSETQ. CDR3 length equals 13 residues. The CDR3 DNA follows: TGCGCCAGCAGCCCGGCCGGGTACAATGAGCAGTTCTTC. Translating gives CASSPAGYNEQFF.

V gene TRBV28 combines with J gene TRBJ1-5; tentatively, D is TRBD1 (5 bases). Germline V gene sequence: CDR1 MDHEN, CDR2 SYDVKM. Trimming removed 3 bases from V and 2 bases from J, with 11 bases in between. The CDR3 runs 15 residues. The chain's CDR3 is CASSFTIRGNQPQHF. The CDR3 DNA reads as TGTGCCAGCAGTTTTACAATCAGGGGCAATCAGCCCCAGCATTTT.